These T cell receptor beta chains were read from a single sample in a study of blood T cell repertoires in COVID-19. Produced via immunoSEQ multiplex PCR; TCRdb's table is partial and in-frame only. The top ten hold less than 20% of the sample, which has roughly 160,000 clones, about 83% seen once. Sequencing was carried out using peripheral blood. These receptors originate from a woman between 65 and 79 years old who had recovered from COVID-19. CDR3s include the opening cysteine and the closing phenylalanine or tryptophan. A D gene is named only where the DNA matches it firmly.

j_call | d_call | v_call | cdr3_aa
TRBJ1-5 | TRBD1 | TRBV2 | CASTGTGGAGQPQHF
TRBJ1-2 | . | TRBV5-5 | CASSLLGTGGYGYTF
TRBJ1-1 | . | TRBV6-5 | CATQSPGNTEAFF
TRBJ2-5 | . | TRBV7-9 | CASSFAQEAQYF
TRBJ2-1 | TRBD2 | TRBV18 | CASSPRGAGVNNEQFF
TRBJ1-2 | TRBD1 | TRBV4-3 | CASSRSLRDRGIYGYTF
TRBJ2-1 | TRBD2 | TRBV29-1 | CSVTNPSGRALEQFF
TRBJ1-2 | TRBD1 | TRBV5-1 | CASSVKTGARDYGYTF
TRBJ2-5 | . | TRBV7-9 | CASSLAQGGQETQYF
TRBJ1-2 | . | TRBV5-4 | CASSPQRGGYVYTF
TRBJ1-4 | . | TRBV2 | CASREAGRGGEKLFF
TRBJ2-7 | . | TRBV18 | CASSQGSSYEQYF
TRBJ2-4 | . | TRBV11-2 | CASSPHNQNIQYF
TRBJ2-1 | TRBD2 | TRBV18 | CAGRAGVSSYNEQFF
TRBJ2-5 | TRBD1 | TRBV5-4 | CASSTGQKETQYF
TRBJ2-7 | TRBD2 | TRBV4-1 | CASSQIAGGPYEQYF
TRBJ1-4 | . | TRBV7-9 | CASSLGQGITNEKLFF
TRBJ2-7 | . | TRBV9 | CASSGRGSSYEQYF
TRBJ2-7 | TRBD2 | TRBV13 | CASSLFGGGTSYEQYF
TRBJ1-1 | . | TRBV30 | CAWSVGVVTEAFF
TRBJ2-7 | . | TRBV2 | CASVGPQKQYF
TRBJ2-3 | TRBD2 | TRBV3-1/TRBV3-2 | CASSQDPLAERTDTQYF
TRBJ2-3 | TRBD2 | TRBV5-6 | CASSPGRVSDTQYF
TRBJ2-1 | TRBD2 | TRBV4-1 | CASSPTGLAGGSSSYNEQFF
TRBJ2-1 | TRBD2 | TRBV27 | CASSLFGLAGYNEQFF
TRBJ2-5 | . | TRBV27 | CASSPGDRPPGTQYF
TRBJ2-5 | . | TRBV30 | CAWSFREETQYF
TRBJ2-1 | . | TRBV9 | CASSEGGTPNEQFF
TRBJ1-5 | TRBD1 | TRBV28 | CASRTGGGNQPQHF
TRBJ2-5 | TRBD2 | TRBV5-1 | CASSKGLAGAGSQETQYF
TRBJ2-5 | . | TRBV4-2 | CASSRLSGEGETQYF
TRBJ1-2 | . | TRBV5-1 | CASSLAGFDYGYTF
TRBJ2-7 | TRBD2 | TRBV9 | CASSVVAGGYEQYF
TRBJ1-4 | TRBD1 | TRBV19 | CASSTGTGAEKLFF
TRBJ2-7 | TRBD1 | TRBV5-4 | CASSRVGTGGGEQYF
TRBJ1-2 | . | TRBV2 | CASGGEHGYTF
TRBJ2-7 | TRBD2 | TRBV29-1 | CSVGLAETYEQYF
TRBJ2-5 | TRBD2 | TRBV19 | CASSITGGETQYF
TRBJ2-5 | TRBD2 | TRBV19 | CASSITGGQETQYF
TRBJ1-2 | . | TRBV5-6 | CASSQQGYGYTF
TRBJ2-7 | TRBD2 | TRBV5-4 | CASSHPLAETYEQYF
TRBJ2-2 | . | TRBV28 | CASSSTGSHGELFF
TRBJ2-1 | TRBD1 | TRBV18 | CASSPTGGGSYNEQFF
TRBJ1-5 | TRBD1 | TRBV3-1/TRBV3-2 | CASSQQTGGSWPQHF
TRBJ1-2 | . | TRBV6-5 | CASRVPRRGYTF
TRBJ1-4 | TRBD1 | TRBV6-2/TRBV6-3 | CASSYGTGPEGVGLFF
TRBJ2-1 | . | TRBV7-9 | CASSLELNEQFF
TRBJ2-5 | . | TRBV20-1 | CSARVRETQYF
TRBJ2-1 | . | TRBV11-2 | CASSPRDSPGRSFF
TRBJ2-3 | TRBD2 | TRBV30 | CAWSVAGSDTQYF
TRBJ2-7 | . | TRBV5-5 | CASSLSVAEPVPYF
TRBJ2-5 | . | TRBV7-3 | CASSLSGQPQETQYF
TRBJ2-3 | . | TRBV9 | CASSVDGSTDTQYF